This TCR beta chain was sequenced for a study of T cell responses to AZD1222 COVID-19 vaccine. The CDR3 has 12 residues. V gave up 5 bases and J gave up 7 bases, with 9 bases separating them. Looked up from germline, CDR1 is SEHNR and CDR2 is FQNEAQ (reference sequence). Data came from immunoSEQ multiplex PCR; TCRdb stores just in-frame clones and leaves some out. The data contain about 100,000 clones, about 93% of them singletons. The chain joins TRBV7-9 to TRBJ2-1; no definite D call. The clonotype originates from an adult in good health. The sample was peripheral blood, taken on day 0 of AZD1222 vaccination. CDR3 protein: CASSPSRNEQFF. CDR3 DNA sequence: TGTGCCAGCAGCCCGTCGAGAAATGAGCAGTTCTTC.